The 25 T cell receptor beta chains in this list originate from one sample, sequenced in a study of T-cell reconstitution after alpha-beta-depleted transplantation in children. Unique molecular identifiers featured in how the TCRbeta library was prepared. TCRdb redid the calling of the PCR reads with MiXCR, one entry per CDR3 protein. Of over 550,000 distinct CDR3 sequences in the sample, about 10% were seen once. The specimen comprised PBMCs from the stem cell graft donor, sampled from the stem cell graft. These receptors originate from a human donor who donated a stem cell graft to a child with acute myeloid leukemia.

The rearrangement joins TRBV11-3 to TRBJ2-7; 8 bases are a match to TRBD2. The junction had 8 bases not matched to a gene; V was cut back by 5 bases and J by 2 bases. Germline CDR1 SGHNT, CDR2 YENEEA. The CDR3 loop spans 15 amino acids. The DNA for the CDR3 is TGTGCCAGCAGCATAAGCGGGAGCATAACCTACGAGCAGTACTTC. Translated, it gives CASSISGSITYEQYF.

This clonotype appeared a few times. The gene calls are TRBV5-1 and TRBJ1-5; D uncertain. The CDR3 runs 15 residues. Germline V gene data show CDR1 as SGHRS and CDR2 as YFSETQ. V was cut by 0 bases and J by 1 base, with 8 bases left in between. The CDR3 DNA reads TGCGCCAGCAGCTTGGCCGGGTACAGCAATCAGCCCCAGCATTTT. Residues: CASSLAGYSNQPQHF. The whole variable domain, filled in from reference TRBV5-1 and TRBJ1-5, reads KAGVTQTPRYLIKTRGQQVTLSCSPISGHRSVSWYQQTPGQGLQFLFEYFSETQRNKGNFPGRFSGRQFSNSRSEMNVSTLELGDSALYLCASSLAGYSNQPQHFGDGTRLSIL.

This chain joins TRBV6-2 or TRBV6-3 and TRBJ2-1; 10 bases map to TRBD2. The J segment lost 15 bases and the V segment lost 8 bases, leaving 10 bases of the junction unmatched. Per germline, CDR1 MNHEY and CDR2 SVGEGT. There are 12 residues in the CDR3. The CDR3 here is CASGNSGRLGFF. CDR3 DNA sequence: TGTGCCAGCGGCAATAGCGGGAGGCTCGGGTTCTTC.

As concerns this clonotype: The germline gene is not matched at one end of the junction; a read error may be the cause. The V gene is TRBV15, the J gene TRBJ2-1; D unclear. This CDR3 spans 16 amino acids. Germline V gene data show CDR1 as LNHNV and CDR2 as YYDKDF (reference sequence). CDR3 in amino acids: CATSSSLATSYNGQFF. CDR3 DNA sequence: TGTGCCACCAGCTCCTCTCTTGCCACCTCCTACAATGGGCAGTTCTTC. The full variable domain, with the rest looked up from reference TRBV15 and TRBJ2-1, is DAMVIQNPRYQVTQFGKPVTLSCSQTLNHNVMYWYQQKSSQAPKLLFHYYDKDFNNEADTPDNFQSRRPNTSFCFLDIRSPGLGDTAMYLCATSSSLATSYNGQFFGPGTRLTVL.

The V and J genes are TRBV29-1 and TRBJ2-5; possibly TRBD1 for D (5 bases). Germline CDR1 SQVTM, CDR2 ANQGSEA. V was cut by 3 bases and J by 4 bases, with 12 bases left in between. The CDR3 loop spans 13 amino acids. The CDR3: CSVDRTNGETQYF. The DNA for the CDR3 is TGCAGCGTTGATCGGACAAACGGAGAGACCCAGTACTTC.

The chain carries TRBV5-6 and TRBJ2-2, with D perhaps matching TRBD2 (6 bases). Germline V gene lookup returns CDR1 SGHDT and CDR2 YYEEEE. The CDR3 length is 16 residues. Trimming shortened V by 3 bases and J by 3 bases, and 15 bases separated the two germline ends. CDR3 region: CASSSLEGGDTGELFF. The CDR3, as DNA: TGTGCCAGCAGCTCCCTTGAGGGAGGTGACACCGGGGAGCTGTTTTTT. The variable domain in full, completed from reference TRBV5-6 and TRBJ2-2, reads DAGVTQSPTHLIKTRGQQVTLRCSPKSGHDTVSWYQQALGQGPQFIFQYYEEEERQRGNFPDRFSGHQFPNYSSELNVNALLLGDSALYLCASSSLEGGDTGELFFGEGSRLTVL.

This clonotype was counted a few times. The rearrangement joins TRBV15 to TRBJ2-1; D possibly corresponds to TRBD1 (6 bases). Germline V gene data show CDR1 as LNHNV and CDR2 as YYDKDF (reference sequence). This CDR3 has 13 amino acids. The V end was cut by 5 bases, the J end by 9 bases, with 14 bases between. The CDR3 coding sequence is TGTGCCACCAGCGCCTTACAGGGCCCTGAGCAGTTCTTC. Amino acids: CATSALQGPEQFF.

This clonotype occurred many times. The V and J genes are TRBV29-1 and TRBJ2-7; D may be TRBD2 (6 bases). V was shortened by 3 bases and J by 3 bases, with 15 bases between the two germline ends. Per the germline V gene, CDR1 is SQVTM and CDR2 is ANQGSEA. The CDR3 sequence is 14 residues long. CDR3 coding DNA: TGCAGCGTTGAGCGGGGTCTACTCGGCTACGAGCAGTACTTC. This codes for CSVERGLLGYEQYF.

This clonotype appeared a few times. Here the CDR3 reads CASSPRLEGYEQYF. DNA of the CDR3: TGTGCCAGCAGTCCCCGACTAGAGGGCTACGAGCAGTACTTC. The rearrangement joins TRBV12-3 or TRBV12-4 to TRBJ2-7, with a weak D call TRBD2 (6 bases). The length of the CDR3 is 14 residues. The germline V and J ends were trimmed by 5 bases and 3 bases, with 14 bases remaining between them.

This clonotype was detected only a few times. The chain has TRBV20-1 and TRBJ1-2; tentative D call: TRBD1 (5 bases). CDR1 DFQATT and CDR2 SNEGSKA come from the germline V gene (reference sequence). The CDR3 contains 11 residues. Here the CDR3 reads CSSSGPHGYTF. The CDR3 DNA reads TGCAGCAGCTCAGGGCCCCATGGCTACACCTTC.

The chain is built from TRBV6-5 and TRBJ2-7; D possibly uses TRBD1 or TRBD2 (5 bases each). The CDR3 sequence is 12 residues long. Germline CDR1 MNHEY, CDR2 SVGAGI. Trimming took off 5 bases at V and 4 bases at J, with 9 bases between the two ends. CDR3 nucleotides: TGTGCCAGCAGTATAGAGGGGTACGAGCAGTACTTC. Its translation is CASSIEGYEQYF.

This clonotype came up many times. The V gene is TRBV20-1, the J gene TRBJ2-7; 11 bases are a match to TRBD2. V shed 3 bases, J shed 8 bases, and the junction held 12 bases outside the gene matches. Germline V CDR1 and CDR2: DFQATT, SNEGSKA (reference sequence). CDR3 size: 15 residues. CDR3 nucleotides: TGCAGTGCTAGCTTAACTCTAGCGGGAGGCCTCCAGCAGTACTTC. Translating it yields CSASLTLAGGLQQYF.

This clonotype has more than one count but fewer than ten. The CDR3 bases are TGTGCCAGCTCCGGGGAGGGTCCCCTCACTGAAGCTTTCTTT. Its translation: CASSGEGPLTEAFF. The chain has TRBV18 and TRBJ1-1; no clear D gene. Germline V gene data show CDR1 as KGHSH and CDR2 as LQKENI. Trimming pared 6 bases from V and 4 bases from J, leaving 15 bases between. CDR3 size: 14 residues.

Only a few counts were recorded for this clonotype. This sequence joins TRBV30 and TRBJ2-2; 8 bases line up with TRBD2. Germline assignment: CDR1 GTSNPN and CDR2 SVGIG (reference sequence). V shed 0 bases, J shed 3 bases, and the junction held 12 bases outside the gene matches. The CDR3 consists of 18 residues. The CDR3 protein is CAWSVIPGGPYDTGELFF. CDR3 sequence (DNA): TGTGCCTGGAGTGTTATCCCGGGAGGGCCATACGACACCGGGGAGCTGTTTTTT.

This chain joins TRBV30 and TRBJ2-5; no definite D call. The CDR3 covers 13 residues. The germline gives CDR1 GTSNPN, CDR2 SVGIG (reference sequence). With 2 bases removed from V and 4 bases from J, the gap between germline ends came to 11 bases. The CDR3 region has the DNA TGTGCCTGGAGTCTTGACCCAAGAGAGACCCAGTACTTC. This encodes CAWSLDPRETQYF.

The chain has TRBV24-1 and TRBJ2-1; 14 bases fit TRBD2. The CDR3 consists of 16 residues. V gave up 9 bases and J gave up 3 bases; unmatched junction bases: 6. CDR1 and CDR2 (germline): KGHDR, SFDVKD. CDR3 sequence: CATQGTSGSGYNEQFF. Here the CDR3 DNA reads TGTGCCACCCAAGGGACTAGCGGGAGCGGCTACAATGAGCAGTTCTTC.

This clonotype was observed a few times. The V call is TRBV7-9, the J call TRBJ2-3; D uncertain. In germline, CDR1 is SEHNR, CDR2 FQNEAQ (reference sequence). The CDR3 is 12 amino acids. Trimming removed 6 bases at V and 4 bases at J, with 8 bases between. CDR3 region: CASSAESDTQYF. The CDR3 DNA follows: TGTGCCAGCAGTGCGGAATCAGATACGCAGTATTTT.

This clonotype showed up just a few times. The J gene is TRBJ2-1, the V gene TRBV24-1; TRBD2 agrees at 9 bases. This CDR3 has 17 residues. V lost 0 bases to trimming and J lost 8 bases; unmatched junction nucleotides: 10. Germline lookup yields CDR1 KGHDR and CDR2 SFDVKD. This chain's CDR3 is CATSDLMAGGPVHEQFF. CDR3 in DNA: TGTGCCACCAGTGATTTGATGGCGGGAGGGCCGGTTCATGAGCAGTTCTTC.

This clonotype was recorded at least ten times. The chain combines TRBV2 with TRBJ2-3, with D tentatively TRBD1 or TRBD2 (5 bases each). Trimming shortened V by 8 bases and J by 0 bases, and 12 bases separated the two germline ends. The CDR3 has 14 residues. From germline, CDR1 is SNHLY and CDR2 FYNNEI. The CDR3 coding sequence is TGTGCCAGCGGATGGGACCTCAGCACAGATACGCAGTATTTT. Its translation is CASGWDLSTDTQYF. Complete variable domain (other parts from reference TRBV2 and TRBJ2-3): EPEVTQTPSHQVTQMGQEVILRCVPISNHLYFYWYRQILGQKVEFLVSFYNNEISEKSEIFDDQFSVERPDGSNFTLKIRSTKLEDSAMYFCASGWDLSTDTQYFGPGTRLTVL.

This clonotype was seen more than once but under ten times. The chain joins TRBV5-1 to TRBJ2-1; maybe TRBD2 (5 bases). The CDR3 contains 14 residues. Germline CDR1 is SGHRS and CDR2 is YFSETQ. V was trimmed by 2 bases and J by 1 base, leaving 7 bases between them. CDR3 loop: CASSFDYSYNEQFF. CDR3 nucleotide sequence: TGCGCCAGCAGCTTCGACTATTCCTACAATGAGCAGTTCTTC.

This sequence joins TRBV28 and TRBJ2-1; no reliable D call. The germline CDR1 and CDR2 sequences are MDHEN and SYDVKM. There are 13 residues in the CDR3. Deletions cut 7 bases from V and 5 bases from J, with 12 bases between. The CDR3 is CASTLTADNEQFF. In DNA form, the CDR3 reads TGTGCCAGCACCCTAACGGCCGACAATGAGCAGTTCTTC.

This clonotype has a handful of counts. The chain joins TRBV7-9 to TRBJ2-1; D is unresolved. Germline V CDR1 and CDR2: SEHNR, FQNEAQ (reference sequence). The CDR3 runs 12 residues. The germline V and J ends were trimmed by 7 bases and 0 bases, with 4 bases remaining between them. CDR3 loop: CASTGSYNEQFF. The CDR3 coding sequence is TGTGCCAGCACCGGCTCCTACAATGAGCAGTTCTTC.

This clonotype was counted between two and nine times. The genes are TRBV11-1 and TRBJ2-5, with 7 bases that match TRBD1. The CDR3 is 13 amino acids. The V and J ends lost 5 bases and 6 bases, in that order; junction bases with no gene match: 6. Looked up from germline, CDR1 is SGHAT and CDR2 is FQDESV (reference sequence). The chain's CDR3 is CASSPGQLQTQYF. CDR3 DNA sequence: TGTGCCAGCAGCCCGGGACAGCTTCAGACCCAGTACTTC.

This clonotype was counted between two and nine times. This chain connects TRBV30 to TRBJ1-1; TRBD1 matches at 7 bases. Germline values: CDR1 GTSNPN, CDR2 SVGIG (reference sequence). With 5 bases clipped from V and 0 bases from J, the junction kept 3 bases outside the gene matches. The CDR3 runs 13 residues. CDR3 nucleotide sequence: TGTGCCTGGGGGACAGCGATGAACACTGAAGCTTTCTTT. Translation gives CAWGTAMNTEAFF. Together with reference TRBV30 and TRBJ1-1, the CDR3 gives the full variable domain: SQTIHQWPATLVQPVGSPLSLECTVEGTSNPNLYWYRQAAGRGLQLLFYSVGIGQISSEVPQNLSASRPQDRQFILSSKKLLLSDSGFYLCAWGTAMNTEAFFGQGTRLTVV.

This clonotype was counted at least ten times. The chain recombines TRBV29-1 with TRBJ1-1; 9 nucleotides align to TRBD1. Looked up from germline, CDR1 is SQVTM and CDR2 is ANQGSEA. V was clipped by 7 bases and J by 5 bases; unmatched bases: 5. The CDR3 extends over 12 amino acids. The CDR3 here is CSGRQGVTEAFF. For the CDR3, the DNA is TGCAGCGGTAGACAGGGGGTAACTGAAGCTTTCTTT.